A selection of T cell receptor beta chains follows, all from one sample in a study of T-cell memory formation after mild COVID-19. TCRdb used MiXCR to reprocess the 5' RACE reads, holding one entry per CDR3 protein. This sample carries about 400,000 distinct CDR3 sequences, roughly 26% of them seen once, and the ten largest clones take 8.5% to 10%. Sequences were obtained from PBMCs or a T cell subset sorted from them (not recorded which). Receptors were obtained from an adult woman who had mild COVID-19 (a few samples of this study predate the infection). Cell type and time point are not known. Both conserved end residues are part of each CDR3. The order of the fields is V gene, J gene, CDR3 protein.

>TRBV5-1|TRBJ2-7
CASSSTDSYEQYF
>TRBV6-5|TRBJ2-1
CASSPKRGSYNEQFF
>TRBV5-1|TRBJ2-1
CASSWDRVEQFF
>TRBV5-4|TRBJ2-1
CASSLVIPNYNEQFF
>TRBV4-2|TRBJ2-1
CASSQASTGRLNEQFF
>TRBV7-2|TRBJ2-7
CASSPEGGFGYEQYF
>TRBV20-1|TRBJ2-3
CSAPPGGSSTDTQYF
>TRBV7-9|TRBJ1-2
CASTPSNYGYTF
>TRBV20-1|TRBJ2-3
CSATSSGGAMLADTQYF
>TRBV19|TRBJ1-1
CASSHKNTEAFF
>TRBV7-9|TRBJ2-3
CASSPRGSGTFTDTQYF
>TRBV15|TRBJ2-7
CATSRTSGDEQYF
>TRBV20-1|TRBJ2-5
CSARVTTAQETQYF
>TRBV9|TRBJ2-1
CASSTGTAYNEQFF
>TRBV7-3|TRBJ1-2
CASSGEGPGQLDGYTF
>TRBV7-2|TRBJ2-1
CASSPPRMGPHNEQFF
>TRBV6-5|TRBJ2-6
CASSYSGATGANVLTF
>TRBV7-3|TRBJ2-3
CASSSDGLEQYF
>TRBV7-8|TRBJ2-7
CASSKGYEQYF
>TRBV6-5|TRBJ1-2
CASTLTRGIRISYTF
>TRBV5-1|TRBJ1-1
CASSLGQGWRFEAFF